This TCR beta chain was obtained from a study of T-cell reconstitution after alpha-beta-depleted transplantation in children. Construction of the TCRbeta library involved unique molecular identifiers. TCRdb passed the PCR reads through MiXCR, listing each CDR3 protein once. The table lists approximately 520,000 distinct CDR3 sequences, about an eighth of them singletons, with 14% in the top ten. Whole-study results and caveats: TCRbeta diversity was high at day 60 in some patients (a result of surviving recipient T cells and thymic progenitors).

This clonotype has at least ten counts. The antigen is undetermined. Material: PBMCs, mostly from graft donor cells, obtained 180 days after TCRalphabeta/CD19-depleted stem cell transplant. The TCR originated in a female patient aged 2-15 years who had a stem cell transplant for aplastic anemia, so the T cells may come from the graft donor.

CDR3 sequence (DNA): TGTGCCAGCAGCTTGTTAAGGGCAGCCTACAATGAGCAGTTCTTC. This sequence encodes CASSLLRAAYNEQFF. V is TRBV5-5 and J is TRBJ2-1; D unresolved. Per germline, CDR1 SGHKS and CDR2 YYEKEE (reference sequence). Trimming cost V 1 base and J 2 bases, with 10 bases left between them. The CDR3 length is 15 residues.